This TCR beta chain came from a study of cytomegalovirus exposure and HLA in healthy donors. This clone showed up just once. V lost 6 bases, J lost 7 bases, and 9 bases stayed unmatched. Germline V gene data show CDR1 as MNHEY and CDR2 as SVGAGI. CDR3 length: 15 amino acids. The study ran its PCR with 60 Vbeta and 13 Jbeta primers. Only in-frame clones appear in the TCRdb table, and some are missing; sequencing was by immunoSEQ multiplex PCR. The table shows roughly 110,000 clones, with less than 80% occurring only once. Sequenced input: PBMCs. The J gene is TRBJ2-3, the V gene TRBV6-5, with 11 bases identical to TRBD2. The clonotype comes from a woman between 35 and 50 years old in good health and CMV-seropositive. Here the CDR3 reads CASRRTLAGDHTQYF. DNA for the CDR3: TGTGCCAGCAGGAGAACACTAGCGGGGGATCATACGCAGTATTTT.